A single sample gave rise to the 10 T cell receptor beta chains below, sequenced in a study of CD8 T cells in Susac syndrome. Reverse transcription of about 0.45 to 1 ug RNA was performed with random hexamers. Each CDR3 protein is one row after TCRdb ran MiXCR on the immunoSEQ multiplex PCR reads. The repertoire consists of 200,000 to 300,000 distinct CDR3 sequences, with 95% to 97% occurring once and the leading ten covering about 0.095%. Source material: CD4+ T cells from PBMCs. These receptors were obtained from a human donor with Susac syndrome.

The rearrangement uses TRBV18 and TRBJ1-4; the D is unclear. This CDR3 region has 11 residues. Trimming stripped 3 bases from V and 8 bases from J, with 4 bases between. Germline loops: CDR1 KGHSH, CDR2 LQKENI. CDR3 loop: CASSPGEKLFF. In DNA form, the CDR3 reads TGTGCCAGCTCACCGGGGGAAAAACTGTTTTTT.

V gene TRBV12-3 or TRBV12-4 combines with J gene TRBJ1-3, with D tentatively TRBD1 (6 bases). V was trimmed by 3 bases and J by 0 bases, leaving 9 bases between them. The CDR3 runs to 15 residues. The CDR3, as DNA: TGTGCCAGCAGTTTGAGGGGGTTCTCTGGAAACACCATATATTTT. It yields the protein CASSLRGFSGNTIYF.

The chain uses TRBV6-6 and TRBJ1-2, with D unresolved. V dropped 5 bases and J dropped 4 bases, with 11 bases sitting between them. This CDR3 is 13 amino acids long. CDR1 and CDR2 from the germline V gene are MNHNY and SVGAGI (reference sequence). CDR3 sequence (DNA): TGTGCCAGCAGTGCCCGGAACGGCTATGGCTACACCTTC. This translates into CASSARNGYGYTF.

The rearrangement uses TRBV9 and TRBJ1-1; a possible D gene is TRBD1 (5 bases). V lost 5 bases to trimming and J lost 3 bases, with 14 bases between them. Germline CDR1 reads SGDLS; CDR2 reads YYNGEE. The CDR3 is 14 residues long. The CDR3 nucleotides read TGTGCCAGCAGTACGGGACCAGGCGACACTGAAGCTTTCTTT. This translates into CASSTGPGDTEAFF. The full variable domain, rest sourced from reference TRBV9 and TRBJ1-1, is DSGVTQTPKHLITATGQRVTLRCSPRSGDLSVYWYQQSLDQGLQFLIQYYNGEERAKGNILERFSAQQFPDLHSELNLSSLELGDSALYFCASSTGPGDTEAFFGQGTRLTVV.

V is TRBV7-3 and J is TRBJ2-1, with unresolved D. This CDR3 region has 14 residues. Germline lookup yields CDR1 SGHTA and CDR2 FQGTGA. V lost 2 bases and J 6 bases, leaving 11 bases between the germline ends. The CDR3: CASSLYAPSNEQFF. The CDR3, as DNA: TGTGCCAGCAGCTTATACGCGCCGAGCAATGAGCAGTTCTTC.

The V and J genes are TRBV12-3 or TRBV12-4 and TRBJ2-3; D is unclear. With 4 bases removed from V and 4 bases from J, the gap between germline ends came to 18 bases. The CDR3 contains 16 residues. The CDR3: CASSSRVGPQPDTQYF. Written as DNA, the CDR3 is TGTGCCAGCAGTTCTAGGGTAGGACCTCAGCCAGATACGCAGTATTTT.

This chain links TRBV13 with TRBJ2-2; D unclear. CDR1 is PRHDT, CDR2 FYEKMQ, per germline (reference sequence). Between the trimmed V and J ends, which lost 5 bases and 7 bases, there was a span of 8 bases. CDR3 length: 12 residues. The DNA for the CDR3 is TGTGCCAGCAGCACCGGACGCGGGGAGCTGTTTTTT. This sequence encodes CASSTGRGELFF. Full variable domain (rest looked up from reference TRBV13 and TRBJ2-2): AAGVIQSPRHLIKEKRETATLKCYPIPRHDTVYWYQQGPGQDPQFLISFYEKMQSDKGSIPDRFSAQQFSDYHSELNMSSLELGDSALYFCASSTGRGELFFGEGSRLTVL.

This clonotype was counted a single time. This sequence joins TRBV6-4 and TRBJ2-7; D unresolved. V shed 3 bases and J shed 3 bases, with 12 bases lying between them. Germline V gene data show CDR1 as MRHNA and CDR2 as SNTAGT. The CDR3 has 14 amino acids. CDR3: CASSESSDDYEQYF. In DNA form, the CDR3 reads TGTGCCAGCAGTGAATCCAGCGACGACTACGAGCAGTACTTC.

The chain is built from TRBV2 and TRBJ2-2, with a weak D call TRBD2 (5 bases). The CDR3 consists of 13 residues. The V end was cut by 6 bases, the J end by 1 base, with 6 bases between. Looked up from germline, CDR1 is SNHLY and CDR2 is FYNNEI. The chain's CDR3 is CASRLENTGELFF. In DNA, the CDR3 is TGTGCCAGCAGACTAGAGAACACCGGGGAGCTGTTTTTT.

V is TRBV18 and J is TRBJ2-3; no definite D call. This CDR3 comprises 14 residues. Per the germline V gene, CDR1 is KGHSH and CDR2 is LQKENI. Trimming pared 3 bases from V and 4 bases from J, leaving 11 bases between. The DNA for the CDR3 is TGTGCCAGCTCACCGGTCAGCGCGGCAGATACGCAGTATTTT. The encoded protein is CASSPVSAADTQYF. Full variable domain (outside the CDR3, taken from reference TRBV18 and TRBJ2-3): NAGVMQNPRHLVRRRGQEARLRCSPMKGHSHVYWYRQLPEEGLKFMVYLQKENIIDESGMPKERFSAEFPKEGPSILRIQQVVRGDSAAYFCASSPVSAADTQYFGPGTRLTVL.